What follows are 10 T cell receptor beta chains derived from one specimen sequenced in a study of T cells in Graves' hyperthyroidism and ophthalmopathy. There were TCR beta CDR3 regions amplified from RNA transcripts. HTBI primers drove first-round RT-PCR of the TCR CDR3. MiXCR, applied by TCRdb to the multiplex PCR reads, yields one record per CDR3 protein. The sample lists about 460,000 distinct CDR3 sequences, roughly 23% seen once, with under 55% in the top ten. Sample: blood. All receptors come from a woman in her sixties or seventies with Graves' ophthalmopathy.

This clonotype showed up just a few times. The V and J genes are TRBV27 and TRBJ2-1; no definite D call. The V and J ends lost 6 bases and 3 bases respectively, with 12 bases between them. This CDR3 region has 14 residues. CDR1 is MNHEY and CDR2 is SMNVEV in the germline V gene (reference sequence). The CDR3 nucleotides are TGTGCCAGCAGAAAAGTGGACGGCTACAATGAGCAGTTCTTC. Translated: CASRKVDGYNEQFF.

Only a few counts were recorded for this clonotype. The V call is TRBV9, the J call TRBJ2-2; D may correspond to TRBD1 or TRBD2 (6 bases each). The V end was cut by 4 bases, the J end by 4 bases, with 14 bases between. CDR1 is SGDLS, CDR2 YYNGEE, per germline. The CDR3 is 15 residues long. CDR3 sequence reads: CASSRGPGSTGELFF. CDR3 nucleotide sequence: TGTGCCAGCAGCCGGGGGCCCGGTAGCACCGGGGAGCTGTTTTTT.

The sample holds many counts of this clonotype. The J gene is TRBJ2-3, the V gene TRBV20-1; 9 positions match TRBD1. CDR1 DFQATT and CDR2 SNEGSKA come from the germline V gene (reference sequence). The V and J ends lost 4 bases and 0 bases, in that order; junction bases with no gene match: 5. The CDR3 is 15 amino acids. CDR3 region: CSAKPDRGSTDTQYF. The CDR3 DNA is TGCAGTGCTAAACCAGACAGGGGGAGCACAGATACGCAGTATTTT.

This clonotype has a handful of counts. The V and J genes are TRBV10-3 and TRBJ2-1, with 7 nucleotides matching TRBD2. The CDR3 spans 15 residues. Germline V gene data show CDR1 as ENHRY and CDR2 as SYGVKD. Trimming at V came to 0 bases and at J to 5 bases, leaving 4 bases not matched to a gene. CDR3 region: CAISESFRGDNEQFF. Here the CDR3 DNA reads TGTGCCATCAGTGAGTCATTTCGGGGGGACAATGAGCAGTTCTTC.

This clonotype was observed many times. The V gene is TRBV12-3 or TRBV12-4, the J gene TRBJ2-3, with 12 bases lining up with TRBD2. J lost 4 bases, V lost 5 bases, and 10 bases had no gene match. The CDR3 totals 17 residues. The CDR3 is CASSQTSGSMSADTQYF. CDR3 nucleotide sequence: TGTGCCAGCAGTCAGACTAGCGGGAGTATGAGTGCAGATACGCAGTATTTT.

This clonotype was counted ten times or more. The rearrangement uses TRBV5-1 and TRBJ1-1; no firm D call. This CDR3 has 13 amino acids. Germline V gives CDR1 SGHRS, CDR2 YFSETQ. Trimming shortened V by 5 bases and J by 1 base, and 9 bases separated the two germline ends. The CDR3 protein is CASRSGTNTEAFF. In DNA, the CDR3 is TGCGCCAGCAGGTCTGGTACGAACACTGAAGCTTTCTTT. Full variable domain (rest looked up from reference TRBV5-1 and TRBJ1-1): KAGVTQTPRYLIKTRGQQVTLSCSPISGHRSVSWYQQTPGQGLQFLFEYFSETQRNKGNFPGRFSGRQFSNSRSEMNVSTLELGDSALYLCASRSGTNTEAFFGQGTRLTVV.

This clonotype was seen only a few times. The J gene is TRBJ1-2, the V gene TRBV27; 7 bases line up with TRBD1. In germline, CDR1 is MNHEY, CDR2 SMNVEV (reference sequence). Unmatched junction bases numbered 15, after V lost 4 bases and J lost 7 bases. The CDR3 runs to 16 residues. As DNA, the CDR3 is TGTGCCAGCAGTTCCGTACAGGGGACGTGGGGACGTGGCTACACCTTC. It is translated as CASSSVQGTWGRGYTF.

This clonotype was recorded a few times. The rearrangement uses TRBV12-5 and TRBJ1-4; D remains unclear. The V end was cut by 1 base, the J end by 5 bases, with 8 bases between. This CDR3 contains 14 residues. CDR1 is LGHNT, CDR2 FRNRAP, per germline. CDR3 sequence reads: CASGLGALNEKLFF. As DNA, the CDR3 is TGTGCTAGTGGTTTGGGAGCCCTGAATGAAAAACTGTTTTTT.

This clonotype was observed a few times. At one end the junction does not follow the germline gene, possibly because of a read error. The rearrangement joins TRBV2 to TRBJ2-7; D is possibly TRBD1 (6 bases). Germline V gene data show CDR1 as SNHLY and CDR2 as FYNNEI. The CDR3 covers 15 residues. CDR3 residues: CASSTEGTGYYGQYF. CDR3 bases: TGTGCCAGCTCCACCGAGGGCACAGGGTATTACGGGCAGTACTTC. The full variable domain, in which reference TRBV2 and TRBJ2-7 provide the parts outside the CDR3, is EPEVTQTPSHQVTQMGQEVILRCVPISNHLYFYWYRQILGQKVEFLVSFYNNEISEKSEIFDDQFSVERPDGSNFTLKIRSTKLEDSAMYFCASSTEGTGYYGQYFGPGTRLTVT.

The V gene is TRBV7-2, the J gene TRBJ1-2; 7 nucleotides match TRBD1. The CDR3 sequence is 15 residues long. Trimming at V came to 5 bases and at J to 4 bases, leaving 10 bases not matched to a gene. Germline CDR1 is SGHTA and CDR2 is FQGNSA. The CDR3 DNA reads as TGTGCCAGCAGCGTGCTGGGACAGAGCGGCTATGGCTACACCTTC. It translates to CASSVLGQSGYGYTF.